Listed below are T cell receptor beta chains from one sample, sequenced in a study of response to subunit inactivated influenza vaccine. TCRdb redid the calling of the RT-PCR reads with MiXCR, one entry per CDR3 protein. The table shows roughly 500,000 distinct CDR3 sequences, with approximately 15% occurring only once. The material was CD4+ T cells sorted from PBMCs, obtained around 25 months after vaccination. The receptors come from a man aged 45 to 75 who received an inactivated influenza vaccine. Each CDR3 is given with its conserved first and last residue. A D gene is named only where the DNA matches it firmly. Rows give clone size only sometimes, using once, few, many, or a class for an expanded clone.

V gene	J gene	clone size	D gene	CDR3 length	CDR3 protein	CDR3 DNA
TRBV6-2/TRBV6-3	TRBJ1-5	few	.	13	CASSYRAGQPQHF	TGTGCCAGCAGTTACCGGGCTGGGCAGCCCCAGCATTTT
TRBV20-1	TRBJ2-3	.	TRBD2	13	CSARGTSGRWVYF	TGCAGTGCTAGAGGGACTAGCGGGCGATGGGTGTATTTT
TRBV7-8	TRBJ2-7	few	.	12	CASSAYSYEQYF	TGTGCCAGCAGCGCCTACAGCTACGAGCAGTACTTC
TRBV5-1	TRBJ1-4	.	.	15	CASRLGVQRNEKLFF	TGCGCCAGCAGACTTGGCGTACAGAGGAATGAAAAACTGTTTTTT
TRBV20-1	TRBJ2-7	few	.	12	CSARDSRDEQYF	TGCAGTGCTAGAGATAGTAGGGACGAGCAGTACTTC
TRBV4-3	TRBJ1-6	.	.	13	CASSQQGMSPLHF	TGCGCCAGCAGCCAGCAGGGGATGTCACCCCTCCACTTT
TRBV28	TRBJ2-7	few	TRBD1	14	CASSLWGQGYEQYF	TGTGCCAGCAGTTTGTGGGGACAGGGTTACGAGCAGTACTTC
TRBV20-1	TRBJ2-7	.	.	12	CSARDWVYEQYF	TGCAGTGCTAGAGATTGGGTTTACGAGCAGTACTTC
TRBV20-1	TRBJ2-7	.	.	13	CSAKRPNQYEQYF	TGCAGTGCTAAACGGCCAAACCAGTACGAGCAGTACTTC
TRBV20-1	TRBJ2-1	.	.	14	CSARAPDLYNEQFF	TGCAGTGCTAGAGCTCCAGACCTCTACAATGAGCAGTTCTTC
TRBV12-3/TRBV12-4	TRBJ2-4	many	TRBD1	14	CASTRQGAGDIQYF	TGTGCCAGCACAAGACAGGGGGCGGGGGACATTCAGTACTTC
TRBV7-2	TRBJ1-2	.	.	14	CASSPQTGPHGYTF	TGTGCCAGCAGCCCCCAAACAGGACCTCATGGCTACACCTTC
TRBV12-3/TRBV12-4	TRBJ2-7	few	TRBD2	15	CASRGLAGVSYEQYF	TGTGCCAGCAGGGGGCTAGCGGGGGTCTCCTACGAGCAGTACTTC
TRBV20-1	TRBJ2-2	few	.	16	CSARDRGRANTGELFF	TGCAGTGCTAGAGATAGGGGCAGAGCGAACACCGGGGAGCTGTTTTTT
TRBV20-1	TRBJ2-5	.	TRBD1	15	CSAKTEIQGWETQYF	TGCAGTGCAAAGACAGAGATACAGGGGTGGGAGACCCAGTACTTC
TRBV11-2	TRBJ2-2	few	TRBD2	16	CASSSQRERDTGELFF	TGTGCCAGCAGCTCCCAGCGGGAGAGGGACACCGGGGAGCTGTTTTTT
TRBV5-1	TRBJ1-1	many	.	14	CASSHQGVNTEAFF	TGCGCCAGCAGTCATCAGGGTGTGAACACTGAAGCTTTCTTT
TRBV6-2/TRBV6-3	TRBJ2-2	.	.	14	CASFDFANTGELFF	TGTGCCAGCTTTGACTTCGCGAACACCGGGGAGCTGTTTTTT
TRBV10-3	TRBJ1-2	few	TRBD1	19	CAISETGTGVGSTDYGYTF	TGTGCCATCAGCGAAACCGGGACAGGGGTTGGAAGTACTGACTATGGCTACACCTTC
TRBV10-3	TRBJ2-7	few	.	11	CAIMTSYEQYF	TGTGCCATCATGACTAGCTACGAGCAGTACTTC
TRBV24-1	TRBJ1-6	.	.	13	CATSDLSTAPLHF	TGTGCCACCAGTGATTTGTCGACAGCACCCCTCCACTTT
TRBV6-1	TRBJ1-1	.	.	13	CASSEGVGTEAFF	TGTGCCAGCAGTGAAGGGGTCGGCACTGAAGCTTTCTTT
TRBV12-3/TRBV12-4	TRBJ2-7	.	.	16	CASSLDRTESSYEQYF	TGTGCCAGCAGTTTAGATCGGACGGAAAGCTCCTACGAGCAGTACTTC
TRBV7-2	TRBJ2-7	.	.	16	CASSSPRTRNSYEQYF	TGTGCCAGCAGCTCACCTCGGACACGAAACTCCTACGAGCAGTACTTC
TRBV5-1	TRBJ2-5	.	.	12	CASRQNQETQYF	TGCGCCAGCAGACAGAATCAAGAGACCCAGTACTTC
TRBV7-2	TRBJ2-7	few	.	14	CASRSRGETYEQYF	TGTGCCAGCAGATCCCGTGGGGAGACCTACGAGCAGTACTTC
TRBV5-1	TRBJ2-1	few	TRBD1	15	CASSLGQGYFNEQFF	TGCGCCAGCAGCTTGGGACAGGGGTATTTCAATGAGCAGTTCTTC
TRBV7-9	TRBJ2-3	few	TRBD2	16	CASSRRALAGADTQYF	TGTGCCAGCAGCCGGAGGGCACTAGCGGGAGCAGATACGCAGTATTTT
TRBV20-1	TRBJ2-7	few	.	16	CSARNLGLSLSYEQYF	TGCAGTGCTAGAAACTTGGGACTCTCACTCTCCTACGAGCAGTACTTC
TRBV11-2	TRBJ2-4	few	TRBD2	19	CASSGIPSGRAGAKNIQYF	TGTGCCAGCAGCGGTATCCCTAGCGGGAGGGCCGGGGCCAAAAACATTCAGTACTTC
TRBV4-3	TRBJ2-5	.	.	16	CASSQDLGTGAETQYF	TGCGCCAGCAGCCAAGATCTAGGAACGGGGGCAGAGACCCAGTACTTC
TRBV7-2	TRBJ2-3	.	TRBD2	17	CASSLNFASGMTDTQYF	TGTGCCAGCAGCTTAAACTTCGCTAGCGGGATGACAGATACGCAGTATTTT
TRBV20-1	TRBJ2-3	.	.	14	CSATGPLLTDTQYF	TGCAGTGCCACAGGACCGCTACTCACAGATACGCAGTATTTT
TRBV20-1	TRBJ2-7	.	.	13	CSAQKTGSLEQYF	TGCAGTGCACAGAAAACAGGGTCCTTGGAGCAGTACTTC
TRBV3-1	TRBJ1-3	.	.	16	CASSDFQGLSGNTIYF	TGTGCCAGCAGCGACTTTCAGGGGCTCTCTGGAAACACCATATATTTT
TRBV12-3/TRBV12-4	TRBJ1-6	many	.	14	CASSPQGWNSPLHF	TGTGCCAGCAGTCCCCAAGGATGGAATTCACCCCTCCACTTT
TRBV7-8	TRBJ1-5	few	.	14	CASSLSGRVQPQHF	TGTGCCAGCAGCTTAAGCGGGAGGGTTCAGCCCCAGCATTTT
TRBV29-1	TRBJ2-5	few	TRBD2	15	CSVEGEGRAIGTQYF	TGCAGCGTTGAAGGGGAAGGGAGGGCTATCGGGACCCAGTACTTC
TRBV12-3/TRBV12-4	TRBJ1-6	many	TRBD1	15	CASRPQGTNNSPLHF	TGTGCCAGCAGGCCACAGGGGACTAATAATTCACCCCTCCACTTT
TRBV18	TRBJ2-2	.	.	15	CASSLYEVPTGELFF	TGTGCCAGCTCACTGTACGAGGTCCCGACCGGGGAGCTGTTTTTT
TRBV6-2/TRBV6-3	TRBJ2-1	.	.	15	CASSYLQGSYNEQFF	TGTGCCAGCAGTTACTTGCAGGGATCCTACAATGAGCAGTTCTTC
TRBV7-2	TRBJ2-7	many	.	15	CASSLGGGLTYEQYF	TGTGCCAGCAGCTTAGGTGGGGGCCTCACCTACGAGCAGTACTTC
TRBV20-1	TRBJ1-1	many	TRBD1	15	CSATRQGGVNTEAFF	TGCAGTGCTACTAGACAGGGTGGCGTGAACACTGAAGCTTTCTTT
TRBV11-1	TRBJ2-1	.	TRBD2	18	CASSRSLNLAGRYNEQFF	TGTGCCAGCAGCCGCAGCCTCAACCTAGCGGGAAGATACAATGAGCAGTTCTTC
TRBV14	TRBJ2-1	.	TRBD2	22	CASSQDPTLTGRASSSYNEQFF	TGTGCCAGCAGCCAAGACCCTACCCTGACCGGGAGGGCCTCAAGCTCCTACAATGAGCAGTTCTTC
TRBV3-1	TRBJ1-1	few	TRBD1	19	CASSQEVTGTGQMNTEAFF	TGTGCCAGCAGCCAGGAGGTTACCGGGACAGGCCAAATGAACACTGAAGCTTTCTTT
TRBV15	TRBJ2-1	few	.	15	CATSRGGGRVGEQFF	TGTGCCACCAGCAGAGGGGGAGGCAGGGTCGGTGAGCAGTTCTTC
TRBV12-3/TRBV12-4	TRBJ1-1	.	.	14	CASRGIGRGTEAFF	TGTGCCAGCAGGGGGATCGGGCGGGGCACTGAAGCTTTCTTT